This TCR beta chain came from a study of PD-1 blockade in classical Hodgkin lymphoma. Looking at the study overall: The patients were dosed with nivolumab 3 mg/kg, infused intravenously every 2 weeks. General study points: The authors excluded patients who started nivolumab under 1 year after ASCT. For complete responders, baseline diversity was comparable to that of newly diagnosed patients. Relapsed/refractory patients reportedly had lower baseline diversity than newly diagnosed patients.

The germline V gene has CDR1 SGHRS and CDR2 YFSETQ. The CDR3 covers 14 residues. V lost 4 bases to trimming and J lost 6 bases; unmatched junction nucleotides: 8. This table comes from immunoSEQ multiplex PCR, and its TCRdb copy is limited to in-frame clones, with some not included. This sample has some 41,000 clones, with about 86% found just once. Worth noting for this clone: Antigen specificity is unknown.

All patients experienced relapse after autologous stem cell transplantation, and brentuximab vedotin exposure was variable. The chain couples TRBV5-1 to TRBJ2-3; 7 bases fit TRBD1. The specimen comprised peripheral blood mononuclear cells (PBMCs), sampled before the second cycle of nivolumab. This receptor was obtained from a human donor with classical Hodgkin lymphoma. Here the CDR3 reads CASSTGTDGDTQYF. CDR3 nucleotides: TGCGCCAGCAGCACCGGGACAGATGGGGATACGCAGTATTTT.